Given below is one T cell receptor (beta chain) in context. Profiling relied on immunoSEQ multiplex PCR, and the TCRdb table lists in-frame clones only, not all of them. This table holds tens of thousands of clones, around 93% found once. These data belong to a study of OX40 agonist ivuxolimab in advanced cancers. V shed 3 bases and J shed 4 bases, with 15 bases lying between them. Germline CDR1 and CDR2: WNHNN and SYGVQD (reference sequence). This CDR3 has 15 residues. This chain uses TRBV10-1 with TRBJ1-1; D might be TRBD1 (5 bases). The TCR comes from an adult with an advanced solid tumor such as melanoma, head and neck, liver or kidney cancer. The input for sequencing was CD4+ or CD8+ T cells sorted from blood, taken in a trial of the OX40 agonist ivuxolimab. CDR3 sequence (DNA): TGCGCCAGCAGTGATACCACGGGGGTAGGCACTGAAGCTTTCTTT. Translating it yields CASSDTTGVGTEAFF.